This is a list of T cell receptor beta chains from one sample in a study of cytomegalovirus exposure and HLA in healthy donors. Method: immunoSEQ multiplex PCR; TCRdb's copy keeps in-frame clones and lacks some. The profile shows 150,000 to 200,000 clones, about 90% of them singletons. Sequencing input: PBMCs. The source of these receptors is a boy between 2 and 15 years old in good health and CMV-seronegative. CDR3s include the opening cysteine and the closing phenylalanine or tryptophan. D genes are given only for firm matches. For some rows the clone size is stated as once, few or many, or as a class when expanded; others skip it.

cdr3_nt cdr3_aa v_call d_call j_call clone_size
TGTGCCAGCAGCTTAGCACTGGAGGGTAACTATGGCTACACCTTC CASSLALEGNYGYTF TRBV11-3 NA TRBJ1-2 once
TGCAGGTTAGCGCAACAAGAGACCCAGTACTTC CRLAQQETQYF TRBV20-1 NA TRBJ2-5 NA
TGTGCCAGCAGCAAAGGTCCGACAGGTTCTAGCACAGATACGCAGTATTTT CASSKGPTGSSTDTQYF TRBV21-1 NA TRBJ2-3 NA
TGTGCCAGCAGACAGAGCACAGATACGCAGTATTTT CASRQSTDTQYF TRBV6-1 NA TRBJ2-3 NA
TGTGCCAGCAGCGTAGTGGCTGAGACAGCCGGAAACACCATATATTTT CASSVVAETAGNTIYF TRBV9 NA TRBJ1-3 NA
TGTGCCAGCAGCTTAGAAGGGACTAGCGCAGATACGCAGTATTTT CASSLEGTSADTQYF TRBV11-2 TRBD2 TRBJ2-3 NA
TGCAGCGTCGCACTCCTCATGAACACTGAAGCTTTCTTT CSVALLMNTEAFF TRBV29-1 NA TRBJ1-1 NA
TGTGCCTTCGATAGCGGAGACACAGATACGCAGTATTTT CAFDSGDTDTQYF TRBV30 NA TRBJ2-3 NA
TGCGCCAGCAGCTTGGATTCAATTGTGAGAGACAGGACCTACGAGCAGTACTTC CASSLDSIVRDRTYEQYF TRBV5-1 NA TRBJ2-7 NA
TGTGCCTGGACAGCTAACCCGGGGAGTTCTTCACCCCTCCACTTT CAWTANPGSSSPLHF TRBV30 NA TRBJ1-6 NA
TGCGCCAGCAGCTACGAACAGGGATTTGGTACAGATACGCAGTATTTT CASSYEQGFGTDTQYF TRBV5-1 NA TRBJ2-3 NA
TGTGCCAGCAGCCCCCCTAGCGGGGGGCCAGATACGCAGTATTTT CASSPPSGGPDTQYF TRBV6-4 TRBD2 TRBJ2-3 NA
TGTGCCACCATGATGGAAACGGGGGGGCCCAATGAGCAGTTCTTC CATMMETGGPNEQFF TRBV15 TRBD2 TRBJ2-1 NA
TGCGCCAGCAGCTTGGGACAGGGCGCAGCTTTCTTT CASSLGQGAAFF TRBV5-1 TRBD1 TRBJ1-1 few
TGTGCCAGCAGTTTTTTTAGGGGACAGGGGGTTTCGGGAGGAAACACCATATATTTT CASSFFRGQGVSGGNTIYF TRBV28 TRBD1 TRBJ1-3 NA
TGTGCCTGGAGTGGACACAGGTCCTACGAGCAGTACTTC CAWSGHRSYEQYF TRBV30 NA TRBJ2-7 NA
TGTGCCACCGCGAGCGAGACCCAGTACTTC CATASETQYF TRBV6-5 NA TRBJ2-5 NA